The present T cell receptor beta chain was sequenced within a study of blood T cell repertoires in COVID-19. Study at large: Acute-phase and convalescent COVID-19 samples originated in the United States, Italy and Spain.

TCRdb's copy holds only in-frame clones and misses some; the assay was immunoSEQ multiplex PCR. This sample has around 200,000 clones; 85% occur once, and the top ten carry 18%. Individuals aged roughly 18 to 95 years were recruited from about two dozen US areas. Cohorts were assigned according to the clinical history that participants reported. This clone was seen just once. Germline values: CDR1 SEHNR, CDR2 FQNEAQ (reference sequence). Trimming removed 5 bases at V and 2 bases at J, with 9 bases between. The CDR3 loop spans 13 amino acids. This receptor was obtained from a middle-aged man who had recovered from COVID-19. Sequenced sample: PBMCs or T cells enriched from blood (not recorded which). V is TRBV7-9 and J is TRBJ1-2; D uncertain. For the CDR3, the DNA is TGTGCCAGCAGCATAGACAAGAACTATGGCTACACCTTC. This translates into CASSIDKNYGYTF.